This T cell receptor (beta chain) originates from a study of CD8 T cells in ankylosing spondylitis. General observations from the study: Reactive arthritis synovial fluid and blood previously showed some of these motif variants. Among TCR beta sequences, a motif of several highly homologous variants appeared characteristic of ankylosing spondylitis blood. Disease-associated clones were reportedly significantly overrepresented in matched ankylosing spondylitis synovial fluid. A CD8+ phenotype characterized the disease-linked clones, which were relatively rare in peripheral blood.

This clonotype was found a few times. The antigen is not known. TCRdb redid the calling of the 5' RACE reads with MiXCR, one entry per CDR3 protein. This sample has 470,000 or so distinct CDR3 sequences, with roughly 26% found just once. This receptor was obtained from a male donor with ankylosing spondylitis. Sample: blood, either unsorted or a sorted T cell fraction (not recorded which).

The CDR3, as DNA: TGTGCCATCAGTGACCCCGGGGGGGGCCGGGAGACCCAGTACTTC. This sequence encodes CAISDPGGGRETQYF. The rearrangement uses TRBV10-3 and TRBJ2-5; 8 bases are shared with TRBD2. The CDR3 runs to 15 residues. The V gene's germline CDR1 is ENHRY and CDR2 SYGVKD. V trimming: 3 bases; J trimming: 5 bases; junction bases outside the gene matches: 8.